The 5 T cell receptor beta chains below come from one sample, sequenced in a study of PD-L1 blockade in urothelial cancer. Time point indicated: pretreatment peripheral blood. Profiled with immunoSEQ multiplex PCR; TCRdb holds only in-frame clones, not every one. This table holds tens of thousands of clones, over 80% found once. The specimen comprised PBMCs, sampled around atezolizumab (anti-PD-L1) treatment. Receptors originate from a man in his forties or fifties with urothelial cancer.

The J gene is TRBJ2-1, the V gene TRBV2, with 9 positions matching TRBD1. This CDR3 is 16 amino acids long. After removal of 8 bases from V and 4 bases from J, the junction contained 12 bases not matched to a gene. Germline V lookup: CDR1 SNHLY, CDR2 FYNNEI. CDR3 sequence reads: CASGGLRGQGYNEQFF. The CDR3 DNA is TGTGCCAGCGGGGGGCTCCGGGGACAGGGATACAATGAGCAGTTCTTC.

The chain couples TRBV4-2 to TRBJ2-1; the D gene is possibly TRBD2 (5 bases). V was trimmed by 8 bases and J by 7 bases, leaving 21 bases between them. In germline, CDR1 is LGHNA, CDR2 YNFKEQ. This CDR3 spans 15 amino acids. The CDR3 is CASSRITGRVNEQFF. Written as DNA, the CDR3 is TGTGCCAGCTCCCGGATAACGGGAAGGGTAAATGAGCAGTTCTTC.

This chain connects TRBV19 to TRBJ1-1; TRBD1 matches 9 bases. Germline V gene data show CDR1 as LNHDA and CDR2 as SQIVND (reference sequence). J gave up 6 bases and V 7 bases, and 6 bases lay outside the gene matches. This CDR3 spans 13 amino acids. CDR3 in amino acids: CASTRQGGAEAFF. The CDR3 DNA follows: TGTGCCAGTACCAGACAGGGGGGCGCTGAAGCTTTCTTT.

The chain links TRBV9 to TRBJ2-7, with 10 bases fitting TRBD2. The V gene's germline CDR1 is SGDLS and CDR2 YYNGEE. The CDR3 length is 16 residues. Trimming took 3 bases from V and 2 from J; bases not matched to a gene: 8. This CDR3 is CASSAELAGFPYEQYF. CDR3 nucleotide sequence: TGTGCCAGCAGCGCCGAACTAGCGGGATTTCCCTACGAGCAGTACTTC.

This chain uses TRBV6-1 with TRBJ2-7; 8 bases align to TRBD1. This CDR3 has 14 residues. The V and J ends lost 1 base and 2 bases, in that order; junction bases with no gene match: 1. Germline loops: CDR1 MNHNS, CDR2 SASEGT. The CDR3 nucleotides read TGTGCCAGCAGTGAAGGGACAGGGCCCTACGAGCAGTACTTC. As protein: CASSEGTGPYEQYF.